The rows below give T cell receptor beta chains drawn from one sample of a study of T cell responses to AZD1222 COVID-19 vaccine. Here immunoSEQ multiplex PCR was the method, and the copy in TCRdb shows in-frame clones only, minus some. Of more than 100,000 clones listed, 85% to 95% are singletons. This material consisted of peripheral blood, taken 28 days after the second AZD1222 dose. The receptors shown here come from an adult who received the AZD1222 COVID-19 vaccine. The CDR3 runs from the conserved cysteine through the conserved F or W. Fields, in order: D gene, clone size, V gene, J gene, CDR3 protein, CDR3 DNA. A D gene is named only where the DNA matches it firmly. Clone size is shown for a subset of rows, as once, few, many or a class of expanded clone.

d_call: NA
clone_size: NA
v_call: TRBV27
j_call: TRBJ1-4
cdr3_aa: CASSTDRTTNEKLFF
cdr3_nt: TGTGCCAGCAGCACCGACAGAACAACTAATGAAAAACTGTTTTTT

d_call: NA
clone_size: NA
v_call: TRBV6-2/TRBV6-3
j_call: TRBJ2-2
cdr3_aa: CASSSGLLSGELFF
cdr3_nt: TGTGCCAGCAGTTCAGGACTTTTAAGCGGGGAGCTGTTTTTT

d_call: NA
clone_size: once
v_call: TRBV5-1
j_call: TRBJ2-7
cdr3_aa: CASSLVGRDEQYF
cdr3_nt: TGCGCCAGCAGCTTGGTGGGCAGGGACGAGCAGTACTTC

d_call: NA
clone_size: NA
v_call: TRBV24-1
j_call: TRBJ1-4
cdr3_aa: CATSDFQLVGNEKLFF
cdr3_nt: TGTGCCACCAGTGATTTTCAACTTGTGGGTAATGAAAAACTGTTTTTT

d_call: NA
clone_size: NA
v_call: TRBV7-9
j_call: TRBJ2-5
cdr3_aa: CASSLEGPQETQYF
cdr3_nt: TGTGCCAGCAGCTTAGAGGGGCCCCAAGAGACCCAGTACTTC

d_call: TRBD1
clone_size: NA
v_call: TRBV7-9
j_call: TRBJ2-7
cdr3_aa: CASSHDRGVGYEQYF
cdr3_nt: TGTGCCAGCAGCCACGACAGGGGAGTAGGCTACGAGCAGTACTTC

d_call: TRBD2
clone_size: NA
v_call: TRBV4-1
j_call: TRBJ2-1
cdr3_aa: CASSQIAGVGNEQFF
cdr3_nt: TGCGCCAGCAGCCAAATAGCGGGAGTGGGCAATGAGCAGTTCTTC

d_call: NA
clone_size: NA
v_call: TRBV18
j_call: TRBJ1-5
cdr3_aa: CASSPWTHPNQPQHF
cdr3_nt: TGTGCCAGCTCACCATGGACCCACCCAAATCAGCCCCAGCATTTT

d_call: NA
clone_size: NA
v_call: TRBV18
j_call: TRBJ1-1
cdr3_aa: CASSPQDGNTEAFF
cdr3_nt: TGTGCCAGCTCACCACAGGATGGGAACACTGAAGCTTTCTTT

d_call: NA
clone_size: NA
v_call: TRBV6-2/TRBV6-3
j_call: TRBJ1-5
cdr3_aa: CASSFARWREGSNQPQHF
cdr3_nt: TGTGCCAGCAGTTTCGCACGATGGAGGGAAGGAAGCAATCAGCCCCAGCATTTT

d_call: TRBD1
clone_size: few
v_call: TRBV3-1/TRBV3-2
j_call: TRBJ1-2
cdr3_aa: CASSQVSTGNYGYTF
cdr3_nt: TGTGCCAGCAGCCAAGTCTCGACAGGGAACTATGGCTACACCTTC

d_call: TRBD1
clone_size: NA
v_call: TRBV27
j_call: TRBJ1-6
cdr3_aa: CASSLRTGVGSPLHF
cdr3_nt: TGTGCCAGCAGTCTAAGGACAGGGGTAGGTTCACCCCTCCACTTT

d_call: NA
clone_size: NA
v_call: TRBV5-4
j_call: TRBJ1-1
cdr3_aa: CASSHSFDPEGRDTEAFF
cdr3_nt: TGTGCCAGCAGCCACTCATTTGACCCGGAAGGGCGGGACACTGAAGCTTTCTTT

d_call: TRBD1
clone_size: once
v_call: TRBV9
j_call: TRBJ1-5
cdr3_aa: CASSADGGDSYSNQPQHF
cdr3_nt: TGTGCCAGCAGCGCCGACGGGGGGGACAGCTATAGCAATCAGCCCCAGCATTTT

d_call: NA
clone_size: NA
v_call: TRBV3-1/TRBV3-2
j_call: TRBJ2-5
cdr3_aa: CASSRSGVGSETQYF
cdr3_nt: TGTGCCAGCAGCCGATCTGGTGTGGGTTCCGAGACCCAGTACTTC

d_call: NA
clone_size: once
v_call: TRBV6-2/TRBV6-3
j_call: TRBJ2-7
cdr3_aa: CASRYLQGLEQYF
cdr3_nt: TGTGCCAGCAGATACCTACAGGGTCTGGAGCAGTACTTC

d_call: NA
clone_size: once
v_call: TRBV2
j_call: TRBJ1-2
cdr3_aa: CASMAGRGYTF
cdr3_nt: TGTGCCAGCATGGCAGGGCGCGGCTACACCTTC

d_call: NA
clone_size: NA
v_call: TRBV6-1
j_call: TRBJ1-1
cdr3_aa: CASSEGSQEAFF
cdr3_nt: TGTGCCAGCAGTGAAGGCAGCCAAGAAGCTTTCTTT

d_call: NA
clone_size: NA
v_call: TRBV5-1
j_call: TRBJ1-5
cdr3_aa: CASSLGSPGNEPQHF
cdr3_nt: TGCGCCAGCAGCTTGGGTTCCCCCGGGAATGAGCCCCAGCATTTT

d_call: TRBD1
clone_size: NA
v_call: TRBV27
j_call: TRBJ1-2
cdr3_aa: CASSPGTGLGYTF
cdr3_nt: TGTGCCAGCAGTCCCGGGACAGGGCTTGGCTACACCTTC

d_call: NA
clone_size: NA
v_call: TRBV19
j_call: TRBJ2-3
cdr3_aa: CASSIGPSTDTQYF
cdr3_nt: TGTGCCAGTAGTATAGGGCCTAGCACAGATACGCAGTATTTT

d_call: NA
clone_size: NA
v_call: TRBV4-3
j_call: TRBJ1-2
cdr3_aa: CASSHGRGEDGYTF
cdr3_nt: TGCGCCAGCAGCCACGGCAGAGGGGAAGATGGCTACACCTTC

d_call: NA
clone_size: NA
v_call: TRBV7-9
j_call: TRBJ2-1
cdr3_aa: CASSSGSYNEQFF
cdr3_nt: TGTGCCAGCAGTTCAGGATCCTACAATGAGCAGTTCTTC

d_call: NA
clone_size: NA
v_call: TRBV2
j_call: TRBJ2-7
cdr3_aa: CASSEGPRGEQYF
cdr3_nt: TGTGCCAGCAGTGAAGGGCCCCGGGGCGAGCAGTACTTC

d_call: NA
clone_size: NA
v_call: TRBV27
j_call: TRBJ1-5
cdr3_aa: CASSLAGDGQPQHF
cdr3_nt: TGTGCCAGCAGTTTGGCGGGGGACGGTCAGCCCCAGCATTTT

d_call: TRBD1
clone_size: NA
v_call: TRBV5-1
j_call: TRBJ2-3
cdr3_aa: CASSSDRGTDTQYF
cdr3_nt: TGCGCCAGCAGCTCGGACAGGGGCACAGATACGCAGTATTTT

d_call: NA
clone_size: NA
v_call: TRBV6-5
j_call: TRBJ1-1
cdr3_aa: CASSYKMNTEAFF
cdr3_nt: TGTGCCAGCAGTTACAAGATGAACACTGAAGCTTTCTTT

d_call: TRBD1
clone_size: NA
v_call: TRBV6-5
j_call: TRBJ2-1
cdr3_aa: CASSRDRGYNEQFF
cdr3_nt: TGTGCCAGCAGTCGGGACAGGGGCTACAATGAGCAGTTCTTC

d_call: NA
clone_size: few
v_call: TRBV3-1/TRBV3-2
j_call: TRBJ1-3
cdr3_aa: CASSSRGGRNTIYF
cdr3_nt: TGTGCCAGCAGCTCCCGCGGGGGTCGGAACACCATATATTTT